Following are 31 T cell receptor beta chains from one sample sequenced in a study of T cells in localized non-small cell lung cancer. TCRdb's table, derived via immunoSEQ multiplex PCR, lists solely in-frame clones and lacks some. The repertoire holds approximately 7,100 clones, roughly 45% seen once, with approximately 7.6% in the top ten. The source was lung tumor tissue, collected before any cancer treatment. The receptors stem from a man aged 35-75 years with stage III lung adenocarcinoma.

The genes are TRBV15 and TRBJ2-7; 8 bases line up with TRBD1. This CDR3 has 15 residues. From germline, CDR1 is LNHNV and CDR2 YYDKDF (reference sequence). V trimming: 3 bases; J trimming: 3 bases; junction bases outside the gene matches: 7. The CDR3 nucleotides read TGTGCCACCAGCAGGCTAGGACAGGGAATCTACGAGCAGTACTTC. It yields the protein CATSRLGQGIYEQYF.

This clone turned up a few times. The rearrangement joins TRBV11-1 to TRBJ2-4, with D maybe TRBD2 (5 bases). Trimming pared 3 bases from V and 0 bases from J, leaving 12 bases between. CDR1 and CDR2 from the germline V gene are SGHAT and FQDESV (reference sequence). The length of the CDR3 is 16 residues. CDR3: CASSLGPGLAKNIQYF. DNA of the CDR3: TGTGCCAGCAGCTTGGGTCCGGGGTTAGCCAAAAACATTCAGTACTTC.

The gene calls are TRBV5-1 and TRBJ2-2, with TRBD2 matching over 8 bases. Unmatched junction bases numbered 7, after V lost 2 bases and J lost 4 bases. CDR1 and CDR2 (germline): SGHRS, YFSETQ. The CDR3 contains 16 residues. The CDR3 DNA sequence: TGCGCCAGCAGCTTCTCAGCGGGAGTCGGCACCGGGGAGCTGTTTTTT. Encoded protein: CASSFSAGVGTGELFF.

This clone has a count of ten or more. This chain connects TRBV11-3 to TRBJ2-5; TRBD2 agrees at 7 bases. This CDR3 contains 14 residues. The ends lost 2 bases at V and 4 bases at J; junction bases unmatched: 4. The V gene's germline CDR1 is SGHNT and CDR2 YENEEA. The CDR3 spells CASSLISGGETQYF. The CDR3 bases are TGTGCCAGCAGCTTAATCTCGGGAGGAGAGACCCAGTACTTC.

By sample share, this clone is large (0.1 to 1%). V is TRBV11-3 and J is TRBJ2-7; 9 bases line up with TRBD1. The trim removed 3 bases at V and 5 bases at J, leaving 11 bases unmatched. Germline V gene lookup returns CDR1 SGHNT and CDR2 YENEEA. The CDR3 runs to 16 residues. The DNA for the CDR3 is TGTGCCAGCAGCTTGCAGCCGGGACAGGGATTCGACGAGCAGTACTTC. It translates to CASSLQPGQGFDEQYF.

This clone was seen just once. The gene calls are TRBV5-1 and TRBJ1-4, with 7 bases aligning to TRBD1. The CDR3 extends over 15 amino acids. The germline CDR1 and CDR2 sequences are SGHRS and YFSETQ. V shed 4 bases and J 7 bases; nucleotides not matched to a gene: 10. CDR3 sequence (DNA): TGCGCCAGCAGCAGGAACAGGGGAGCGGGTGAAAAACTGTTTTTT. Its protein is CASSRNRGAGEKLFF.

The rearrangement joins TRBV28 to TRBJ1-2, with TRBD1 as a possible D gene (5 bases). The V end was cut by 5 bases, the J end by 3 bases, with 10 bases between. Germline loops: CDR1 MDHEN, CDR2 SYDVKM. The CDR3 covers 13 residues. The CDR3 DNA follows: TGTGCCAGCAGTCGGGGCACAGACTATGGCTACACCTTC. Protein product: CASSRGTDYGYTF.

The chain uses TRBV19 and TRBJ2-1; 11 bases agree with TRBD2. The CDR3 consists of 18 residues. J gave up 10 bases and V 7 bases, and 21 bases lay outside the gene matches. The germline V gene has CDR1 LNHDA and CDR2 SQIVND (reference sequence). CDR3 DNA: TGTGCCAGTAAGGGCAGCGATTTACTAGCGGGAGTTCAGGGGGAGCAGTTCTTC. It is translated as CASKGSDLLAGVQGEQFF.

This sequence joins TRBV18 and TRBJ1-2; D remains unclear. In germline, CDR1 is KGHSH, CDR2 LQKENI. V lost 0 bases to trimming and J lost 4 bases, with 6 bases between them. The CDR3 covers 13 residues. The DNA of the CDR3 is TGTGCCAGCTCACCACCGGCGCTCTATGGCTACACCTTC. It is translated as CASSPPALYGYTF.

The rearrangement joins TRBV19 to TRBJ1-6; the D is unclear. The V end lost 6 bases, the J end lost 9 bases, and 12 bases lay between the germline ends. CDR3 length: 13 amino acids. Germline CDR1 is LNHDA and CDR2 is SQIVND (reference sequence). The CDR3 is CASRWNSLSPLHF. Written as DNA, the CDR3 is TGTGCCAGTAGGTGGAACAGCCTTTCACCCCTCCACTTT. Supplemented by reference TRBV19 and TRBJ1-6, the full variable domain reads DGGITQSPKYLFRKEGQNVTLSCEQNLNHDAMYWYRQDPGQGLRLIYYSQIVNDFQKGDIAEGYSVSREKKESFPLTVTSAQKNPTAFYLCASRWNSLSPLHFGNGTRLTVT.

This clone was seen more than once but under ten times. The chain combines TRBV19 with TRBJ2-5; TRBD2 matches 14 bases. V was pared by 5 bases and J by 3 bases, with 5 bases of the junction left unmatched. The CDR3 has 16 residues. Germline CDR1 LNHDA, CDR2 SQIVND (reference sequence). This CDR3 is CASSAGLAGEEETQYF. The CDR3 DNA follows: TGTGCCAGTAGTGCGGGACTAGCGGGAGAGGAAGAGACCCAGTACTTC.

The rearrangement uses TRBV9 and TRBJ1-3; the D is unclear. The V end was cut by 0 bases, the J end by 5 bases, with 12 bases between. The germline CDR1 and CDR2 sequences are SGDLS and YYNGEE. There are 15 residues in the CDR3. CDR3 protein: CASSVGLQERNTIYF. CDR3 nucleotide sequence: TGTGCCAGCAGCGTAGGTTTGCAGGAGCGAAACACCATATATTTT. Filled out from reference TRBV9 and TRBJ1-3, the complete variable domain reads DSGVTQTPKHLITATGQRVTLRCSPRSGDLSVYWYQQSLDQGLQFLIQYYNGEERAKGNILERFSAQQFPDLHSELNLSSLELGDSALYFCASSVGLQERNTIYFGEGSWLTVV.

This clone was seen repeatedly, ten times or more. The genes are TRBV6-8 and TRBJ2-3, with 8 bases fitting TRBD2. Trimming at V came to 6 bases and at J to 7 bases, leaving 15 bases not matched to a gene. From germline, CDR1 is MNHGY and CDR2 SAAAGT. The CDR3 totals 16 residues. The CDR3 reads CASSFPGGGNENTQYF. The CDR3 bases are TGTGCCAGCAGCTTCCCCGGCGGGGGGAATGAGAATACGCAGTATTTT.

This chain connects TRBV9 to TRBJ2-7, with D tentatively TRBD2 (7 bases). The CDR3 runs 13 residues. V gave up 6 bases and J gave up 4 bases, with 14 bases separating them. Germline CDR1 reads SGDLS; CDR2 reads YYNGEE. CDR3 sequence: CASTFGRGYEQYF. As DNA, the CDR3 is TGTGCCAGCACCTTTGGGAGGGGGTACGAGCAGTACTTC.

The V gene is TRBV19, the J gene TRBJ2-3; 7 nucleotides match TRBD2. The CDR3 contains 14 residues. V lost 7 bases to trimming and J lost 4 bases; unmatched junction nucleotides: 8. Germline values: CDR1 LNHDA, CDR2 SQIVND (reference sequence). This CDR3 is CASKAGVVSDTQYF. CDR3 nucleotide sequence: TGTGCCAGTAAGGCGGGAGTGGTGTCAGATACGCAGTATTTT. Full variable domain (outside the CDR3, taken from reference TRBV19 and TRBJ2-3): DGGITQSPKYLFRKEGQNVTLSCEQNLNHDAMYWYRQDPGQGLRLIYYSQIVNDFQKGDIAEGYSVSREKKESFPLTVTSAQKNPTAFYLCASKAGVVSDTQYFGPGTRLTVL.

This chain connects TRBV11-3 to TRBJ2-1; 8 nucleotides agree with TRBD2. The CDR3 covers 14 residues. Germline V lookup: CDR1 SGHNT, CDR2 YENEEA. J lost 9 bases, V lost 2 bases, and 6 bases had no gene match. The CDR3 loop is CASSLSPSGGEQFF. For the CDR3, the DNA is TGTGCCAGCAGCTTAAGTCCCAGCGGGGGTGAGCAGTTCTTC.

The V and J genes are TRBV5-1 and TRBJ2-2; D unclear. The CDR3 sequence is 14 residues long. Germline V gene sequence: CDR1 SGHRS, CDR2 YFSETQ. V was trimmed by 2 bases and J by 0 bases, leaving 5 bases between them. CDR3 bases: TGCGCCAGCAGCTTCATCGCGAACACCGGGGAGCTGTTTTTT. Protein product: CASSFIANTGELFF.

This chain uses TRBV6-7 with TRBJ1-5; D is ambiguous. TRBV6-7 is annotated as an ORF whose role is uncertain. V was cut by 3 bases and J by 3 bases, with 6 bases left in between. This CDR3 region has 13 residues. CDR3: CASSYGFNQPQHF. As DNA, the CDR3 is TGTGCCAGCAGTTATGGGTTCAATCAGCCCCAGCATTTT.

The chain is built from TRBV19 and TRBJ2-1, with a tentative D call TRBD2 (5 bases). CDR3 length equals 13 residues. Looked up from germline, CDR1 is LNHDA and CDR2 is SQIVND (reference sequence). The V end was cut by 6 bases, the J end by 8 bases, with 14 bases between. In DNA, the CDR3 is TGTGCCAGTAGGGGTCGGGGTAACCATGAGCAGTTCTTC. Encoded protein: CASRGRGNHEQFF.

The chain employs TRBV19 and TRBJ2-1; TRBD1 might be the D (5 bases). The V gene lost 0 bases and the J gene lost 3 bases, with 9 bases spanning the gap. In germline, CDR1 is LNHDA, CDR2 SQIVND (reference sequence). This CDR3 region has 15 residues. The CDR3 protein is CASSIDSQGYNEQFF. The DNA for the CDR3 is TGTGCCAGTAGTATAGATTCGCAGGGCTACAATGAGCAGTTCTTC.

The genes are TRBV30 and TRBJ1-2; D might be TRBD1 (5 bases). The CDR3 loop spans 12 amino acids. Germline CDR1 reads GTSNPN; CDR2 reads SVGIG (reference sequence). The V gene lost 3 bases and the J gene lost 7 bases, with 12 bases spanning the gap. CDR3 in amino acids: CAWRPPGSGYTF. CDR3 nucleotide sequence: TGTGCCTGGAGGCCCCCAGGGAGTGGCTACACCTTC.

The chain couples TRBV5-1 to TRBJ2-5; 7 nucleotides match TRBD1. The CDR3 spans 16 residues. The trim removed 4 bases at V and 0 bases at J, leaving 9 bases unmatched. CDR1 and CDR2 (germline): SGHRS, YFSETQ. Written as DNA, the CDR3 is TGCGCCAGCAGCCCCTCGTGGACAGGAAACCAAGAGACCCAGTACTTC. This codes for CASSPSWTGNQETQYF.

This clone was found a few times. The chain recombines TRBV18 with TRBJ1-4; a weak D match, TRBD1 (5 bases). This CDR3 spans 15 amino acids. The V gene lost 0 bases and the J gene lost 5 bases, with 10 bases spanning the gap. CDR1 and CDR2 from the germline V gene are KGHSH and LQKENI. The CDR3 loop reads CASSPPEGLNEKLFF. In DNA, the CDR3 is TGTGCCAGCTCACCACCGGAGGGGCTAAATGAAAAACTGTTTTTT.

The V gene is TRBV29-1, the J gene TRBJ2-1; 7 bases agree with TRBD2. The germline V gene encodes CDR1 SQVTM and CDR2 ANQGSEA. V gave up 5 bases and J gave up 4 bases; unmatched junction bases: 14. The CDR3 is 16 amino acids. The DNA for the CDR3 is TGCAGCGTTATAACCAGCGGGATCCCGAGTTACAATGAGCAGTTCTTC. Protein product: CSVITSGIPSYNEQFF.

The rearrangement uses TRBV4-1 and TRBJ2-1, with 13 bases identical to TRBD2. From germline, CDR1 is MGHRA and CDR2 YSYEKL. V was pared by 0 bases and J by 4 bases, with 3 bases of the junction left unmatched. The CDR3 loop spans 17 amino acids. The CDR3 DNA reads TGCGCCAGCAGCCAAGATACTAGCGGGGGGGTTTACAATGAGCAGTTCTTC. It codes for CASSQDTSGGVYNEQFF.

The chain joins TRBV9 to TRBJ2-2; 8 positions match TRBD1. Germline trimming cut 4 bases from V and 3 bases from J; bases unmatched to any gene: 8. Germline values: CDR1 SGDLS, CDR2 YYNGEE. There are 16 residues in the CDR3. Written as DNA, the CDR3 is TGTGCCAGCAGCCTGAGAGGGGACAGGCACACCGGGGAGCTGTTTTTT. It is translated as CASSLRGDRHTGELFF.

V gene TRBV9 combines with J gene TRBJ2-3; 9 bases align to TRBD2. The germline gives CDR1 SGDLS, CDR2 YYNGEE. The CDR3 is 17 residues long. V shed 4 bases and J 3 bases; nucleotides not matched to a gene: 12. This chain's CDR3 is CASSPGFAGGLTDTQYF. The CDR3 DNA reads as TGTGCCAGCAGCCCGGGGTTCGCGGGGGGGCTTACAGATACGCAGTATTTT.

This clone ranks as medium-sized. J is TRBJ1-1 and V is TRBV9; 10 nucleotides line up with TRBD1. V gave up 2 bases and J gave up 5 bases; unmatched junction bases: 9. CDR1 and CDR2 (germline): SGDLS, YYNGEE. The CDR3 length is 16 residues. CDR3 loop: CASSVRDRGPGTEAFF. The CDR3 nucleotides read TGTGCCAGCAGCGTCCGGGACAGGGGACCTGGGACTGAAGCTTTCTTT. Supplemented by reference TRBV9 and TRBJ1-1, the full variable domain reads DSGVTQTPKHLITATGQRVTLRCSPRSGDLSVYWYQQSLDQGLQFLIQYYNGEERAKGNILERFSAQQFPDLHSELNLSSLELGDSALYFCASSVRDRGPGTEAFFGQGTRLTVV.

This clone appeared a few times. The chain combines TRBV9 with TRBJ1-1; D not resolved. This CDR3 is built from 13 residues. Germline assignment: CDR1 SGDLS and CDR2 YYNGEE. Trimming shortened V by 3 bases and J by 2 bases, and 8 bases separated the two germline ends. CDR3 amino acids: CASSGGGNTEAFF. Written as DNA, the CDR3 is TGTGCCAGCAGCGGAGGAGGAAACACTGAAGCTTTCTTT.

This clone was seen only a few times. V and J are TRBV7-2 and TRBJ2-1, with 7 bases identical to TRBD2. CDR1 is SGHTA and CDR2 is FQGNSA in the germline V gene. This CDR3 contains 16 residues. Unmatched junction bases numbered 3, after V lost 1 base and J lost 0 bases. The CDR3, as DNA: TGTGCCAGCAGCTTAGGAGGGAGGGGCTCCTACAATGAGCAGTTCTTC. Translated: CASSLGGRGSYNEQFF.

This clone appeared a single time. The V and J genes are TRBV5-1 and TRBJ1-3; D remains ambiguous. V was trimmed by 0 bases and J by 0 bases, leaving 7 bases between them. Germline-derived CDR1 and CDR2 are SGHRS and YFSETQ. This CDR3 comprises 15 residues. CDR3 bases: TGCGCCAGCAGCTTGGGTACCGACTCTGGAAACACCATATATTTT. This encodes CASSLGTDSGNTIYF.